The 5 T cell receptor beta chains below all came from one sample that was sequenced in a study of T-cell reconstitution after alpha-beta-depleted transplantation in children. The TCRbeta library was prepared with unique molecular identifiers. TCRdb independently ran MiXCR on the PCR reads; one entry per CDR3 protein. The sample has about 110,000 distinct CDR3 sequences, approximately 10% seen once; the top ten hold more than 7%. The source was PBMCs from the stem cell graft donor, collected from the stem cell graft. All receptors derive from a human donor who donated a stem cell graft to a child with acute lymphoblastic leukemia.

At least ten counts were recorded for this clonotype. CDR3 bases: TGCAGTGCCCTAAGGGGGCAGGGAAGTCAGCCCCAGCATTTT. Amino acid sequence: CSALRGQGSQPQHF. The chain uses TRBV20-1 and TRBJ1-5; 7 nucleotides agree with TRBD1. The V gene's germline CDR1 is DFQATT and CDR2 SNEGSKA (reference sequence). CDR3 length equals 14 residues. V gave up 6 bases and J gave up 6 bases; unmatched junction bases: 11.

This clonotype has ten or more counts. The J gene is TRBJ2-5, the V gene TRBV7-2; 7 nucleotides line up with TRBD2. V lost 1 base, J lost 6 bases, and 5 bases stayed unmatched. Germline values: CDR1 SGHTA, CDR2 FQGNSA. The CDR3 spans 14 residues. The CDR3 bases are TGTGCCAGCAGCTTAGACCGGGAGGTCCAGACCCAGTACTTC. Translated, it gives CASSLDREVQTQYF.

This clonotype was observed at least ten times. The chain carries TRBV12-3 or TRBV12-4 and TRBJ2-5; TRBD1 matches 9 bases. This CDR3 comprises 16 residues. After removal of 0 bases from V and 1 base from J, the junction contained 3 bases not matched to a gene. The CDR3 reads CASSLAGQGSQETQYF. The CDR3 DNA sequence: TGTGCCAGCAGTTTAGCCGGACAGGGGTCCCAAGAGACCCAGTACTTC.

This clonotype was detected only a few times. V and J are TRBV7-9 and TRBJ2-5; TRBD1 matches 7 bases. The V and J ends lost 4 bases and 0 bases, in that order; junction bases with no gene match: 5. This CDR3 spans 15 amino acids. Germline V CDR1 and CDR2: SEHNR, FQNEAQ (reference sequence). The CDR3 loop is CASSSYGTDQETQYF. In DNA form, the CDR3 reads TGTGCCAGCAGCTCGTACGGGACAGACCAAGAGACCCAGTACTTC. Based on the CDR3 plus reference TRBV7-9 and TRBJ2-5, the full variable domain is DTGVSQNPRHKITKRGQNVTFRCDPISEHNRLYWYRQTLGQGPEFLTYFQNEAQLEKSRLLSDRFSAERPKGSFSTLEIQRTEQGDSAMYLCASSSYGTDQETQYFGPGTRLLVL.

This clonotype was seen ten or more times. This chain uses TRBV20-1 with TRBJ1-2, with TRBD1 as a possible D gene (6 bases). Germline CDR1 and CDR2: DFQATT and SNEGSKA (reference sequence). Trimming took 0 bases from V and 3 from J, leaving 11 bases between them. This CDR3 contains 14 residues. This CDR3 is CSARDNHRDYGYTF. The CDR3 DNA follows: TGCAGTGCTAGAGATAATCACAGGGACTATGGCTACACCTTC.